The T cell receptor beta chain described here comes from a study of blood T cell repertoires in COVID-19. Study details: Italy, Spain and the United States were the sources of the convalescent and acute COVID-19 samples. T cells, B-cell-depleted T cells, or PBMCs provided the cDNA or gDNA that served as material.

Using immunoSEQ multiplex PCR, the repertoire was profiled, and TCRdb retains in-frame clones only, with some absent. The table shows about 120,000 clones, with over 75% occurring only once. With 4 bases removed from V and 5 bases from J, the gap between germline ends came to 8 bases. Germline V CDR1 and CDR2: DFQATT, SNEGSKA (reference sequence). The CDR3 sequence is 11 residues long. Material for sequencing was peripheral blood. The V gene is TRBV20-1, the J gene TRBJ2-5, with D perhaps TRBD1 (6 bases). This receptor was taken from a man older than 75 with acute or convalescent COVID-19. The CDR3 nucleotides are TGCAGTGCTAACAGGGACGAGACCCAGTACTTC. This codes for CSANRDETQYF.